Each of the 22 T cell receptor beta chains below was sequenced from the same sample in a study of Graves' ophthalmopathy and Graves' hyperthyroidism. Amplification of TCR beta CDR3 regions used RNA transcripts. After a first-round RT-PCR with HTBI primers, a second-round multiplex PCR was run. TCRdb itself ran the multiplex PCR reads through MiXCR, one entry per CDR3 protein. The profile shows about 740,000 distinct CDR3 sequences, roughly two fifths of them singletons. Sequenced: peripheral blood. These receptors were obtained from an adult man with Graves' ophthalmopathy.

The CDR3 sequence: CATRDREERYEQYF. CDR3 sequence (DNA): TGTGCCACTCGAGACCGGGAGGAGAGGTACGAGCAGTACTTC. The rearrangement uses TRBV2 and TRBJ2-7; 7 bases agree with TRBD2. The V gene's germline CDR1 is SNHLY and CDR2 FYNNEI. The CDR3 is 14 residues long. V lost 10 bases to trimming and J lost 4 bases; unmatched junction nucleotides: 13.

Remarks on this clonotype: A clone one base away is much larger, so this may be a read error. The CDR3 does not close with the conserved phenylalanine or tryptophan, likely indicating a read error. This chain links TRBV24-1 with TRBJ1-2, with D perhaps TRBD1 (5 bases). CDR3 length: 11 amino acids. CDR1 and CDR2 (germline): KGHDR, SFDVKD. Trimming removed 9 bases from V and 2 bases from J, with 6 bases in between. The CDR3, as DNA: TGTGCCACCCGGGGGAACTATGGCTACACCTCC. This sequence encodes CATRGNYGYTS.

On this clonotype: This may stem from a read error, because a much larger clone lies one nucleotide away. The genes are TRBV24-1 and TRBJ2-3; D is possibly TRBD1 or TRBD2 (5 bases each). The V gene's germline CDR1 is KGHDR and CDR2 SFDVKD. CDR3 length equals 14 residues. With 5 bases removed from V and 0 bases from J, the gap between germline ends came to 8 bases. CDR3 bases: TGTGCCACCAGTGGCTGGGACAGCACAGATACGCAGTATTTT. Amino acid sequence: CATSGWDSTDTQYF.

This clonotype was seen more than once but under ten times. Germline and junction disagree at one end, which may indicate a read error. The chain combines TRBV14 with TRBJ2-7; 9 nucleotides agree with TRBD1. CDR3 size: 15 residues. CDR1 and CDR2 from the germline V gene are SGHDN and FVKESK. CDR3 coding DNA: TGTGCCATCAGCCGAGGCGGGACAGGGACCTACGAGCAGTACTTC. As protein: CAISRGGTGTYEQYF. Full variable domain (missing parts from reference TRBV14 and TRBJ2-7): EAGVTQFPSHSVIEKGQTVTLRCDPISGHDNLYWYRRVMGKEIKFLLHFVKESKQDESGMPNNRFLAERTGGTYSTLKVQPAELEDSGVYFCAISRGGTGTYEQYFGPGTRLTVT.

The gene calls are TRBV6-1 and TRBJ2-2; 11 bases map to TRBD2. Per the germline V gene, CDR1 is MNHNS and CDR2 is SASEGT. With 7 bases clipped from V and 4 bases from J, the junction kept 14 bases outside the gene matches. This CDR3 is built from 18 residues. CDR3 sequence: CASTEGLAGLLRTGELFF. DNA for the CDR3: TGTGCCAGCACCGAAGGACTAGCGGGCCTTCTTCGCACCGGGGAGCTGTTTTTT.

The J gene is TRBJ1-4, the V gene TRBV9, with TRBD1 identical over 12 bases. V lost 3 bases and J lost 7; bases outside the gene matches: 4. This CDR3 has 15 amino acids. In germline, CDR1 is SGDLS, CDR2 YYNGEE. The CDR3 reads CASSGDRGRGEKLFF. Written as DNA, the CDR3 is TGTGCCAGCAGCGGGGACAGGGGGCGCGGTGAAAAACTGTTTTTT. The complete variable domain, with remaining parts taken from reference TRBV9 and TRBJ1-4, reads DSGVTQTPKHLITATGQRVTLRCSPRSGDLSVYWYQQSLDQGLQFLIQYYNGEERAKGNILERFSAQQFPDLHSELNLSSLELGDSALYFCASSGDRGRGEKLFFGSGTQLSVL.

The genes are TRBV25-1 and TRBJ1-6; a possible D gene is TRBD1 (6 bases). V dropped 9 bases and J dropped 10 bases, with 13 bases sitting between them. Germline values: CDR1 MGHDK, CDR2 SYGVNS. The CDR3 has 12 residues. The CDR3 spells CASFRGKSPLHF. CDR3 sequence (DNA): TGTGCCAGTTTCAGGGGAAAATCACCCCTCCACTTT.

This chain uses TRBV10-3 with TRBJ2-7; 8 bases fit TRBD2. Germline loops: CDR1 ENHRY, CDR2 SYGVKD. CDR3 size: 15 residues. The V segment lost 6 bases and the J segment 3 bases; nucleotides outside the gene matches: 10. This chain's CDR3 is CAISPGTGGVYEQYF. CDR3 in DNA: TGTGCCATCAGCCCCGGGACGGGGGGGGTCTACGAGCAGTACTTC.

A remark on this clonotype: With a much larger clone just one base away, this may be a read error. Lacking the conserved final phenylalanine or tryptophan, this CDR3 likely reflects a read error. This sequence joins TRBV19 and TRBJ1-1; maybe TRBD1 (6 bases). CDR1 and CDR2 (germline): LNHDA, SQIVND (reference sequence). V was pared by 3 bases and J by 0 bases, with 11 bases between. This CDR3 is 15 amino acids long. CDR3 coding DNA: TGTGCCAGTAGTATGCGGGACACAATGAACACTGAAGCTTTCTCT. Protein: CASSMRDTMNTEAFS.

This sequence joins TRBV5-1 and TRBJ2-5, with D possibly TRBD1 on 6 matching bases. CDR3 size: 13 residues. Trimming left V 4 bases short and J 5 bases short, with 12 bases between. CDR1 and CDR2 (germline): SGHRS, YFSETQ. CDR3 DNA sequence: TGCGCCAGCAGCCGGGACACCCAGGAGACCCAGTACTTC. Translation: CASSRDTQETQYF. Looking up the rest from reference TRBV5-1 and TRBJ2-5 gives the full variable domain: KAGVTQTPRYLIKTRGQQVTLSCSPISGHRSVSWYQQTPGQGLQFLFEYFSETQRNKGNFPGRFSGRQFSNSRSEMNVSTLELGDSALYLCASSRDTQETQYFGPGTRLLVL.

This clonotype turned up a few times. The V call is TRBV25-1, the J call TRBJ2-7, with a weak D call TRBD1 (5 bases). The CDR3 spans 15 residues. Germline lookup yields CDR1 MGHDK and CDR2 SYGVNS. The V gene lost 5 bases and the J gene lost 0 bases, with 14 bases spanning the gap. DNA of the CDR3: TGTGCCAGCAGTCCCCAGACAGTTCTCTCCTACGAGCAGTACTTC. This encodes CASSPQTVLSYEQYF.

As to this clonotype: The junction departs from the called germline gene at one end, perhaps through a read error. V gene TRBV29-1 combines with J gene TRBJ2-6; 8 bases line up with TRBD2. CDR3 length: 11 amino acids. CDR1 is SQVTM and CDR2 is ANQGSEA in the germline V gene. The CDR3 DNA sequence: TGCAGCGCAGCGGGGGACAACGTCCTGACTTTC. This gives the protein CSAAGDNVLTF.

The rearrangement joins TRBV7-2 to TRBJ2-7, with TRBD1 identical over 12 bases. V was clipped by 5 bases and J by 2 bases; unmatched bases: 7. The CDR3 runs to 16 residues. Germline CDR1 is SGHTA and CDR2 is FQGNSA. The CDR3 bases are TGTGCCAGCAGCCTTGCCGGGACAGGGGGCCCCTACGAGCAGTACTTC. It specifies CASSLAGTGGPYEQYF.

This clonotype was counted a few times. The DNA for the CDR3 is TGTGCCATCAGTGAAGGTGGTTTGGGGGGGTTGAACACTGAAGCTTTCTTT. Its protein is CAISEGGLGGLNTEAFF. This chain uses TRBV10-3 with TRBJ1-1; possible D gene TRBD1, 5 bases. CDR3 length equals 17 residues. Germline V gene sequence: CDR1 ENHRY, CDR2 SYGVKD. V lost 3 bases to trimming and J lost 0 bases, with 17 bases between them.

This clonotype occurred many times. The CDR3 reads CAITSTVGSPLHF. Written as DNA, the CDR3 is TGTGCCATCACATCGACAGTTGGGTCACCCCTCCACTTT. The chain uses TRBV10-3 and TRBJ1-6; weak D call: TRBD1 (5 bases). The CDR3 spans 13 residues. With 7 bases removed from V and 10 bases from J, the gap between germline ends came to 14 bases. Germline V lookup: CDR1 ENHRY, CDR2 SYGVKD.

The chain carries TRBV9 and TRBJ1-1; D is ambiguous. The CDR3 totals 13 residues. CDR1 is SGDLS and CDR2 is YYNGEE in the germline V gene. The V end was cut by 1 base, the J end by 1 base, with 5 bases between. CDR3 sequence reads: CASSVSGNTEAFF. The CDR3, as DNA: TGTGCCAGCAGCGTATCTGGGAACACTGAAGCTTTCTTT. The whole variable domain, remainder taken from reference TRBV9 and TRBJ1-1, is DSGVTQTPKHLITATGQRVTLRCSPRSGDLSVYWYQQSLDQGLQFLIQYYNGEERAKGNILERFSAQQFPDLHSELNLSSLELGDSALYFCASSVSGNTEAFFGQGTRLTVV.

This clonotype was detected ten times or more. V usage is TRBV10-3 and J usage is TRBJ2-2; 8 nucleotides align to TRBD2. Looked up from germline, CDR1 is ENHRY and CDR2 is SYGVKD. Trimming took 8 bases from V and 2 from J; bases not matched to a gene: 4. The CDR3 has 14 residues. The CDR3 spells CAIGSGGNTGELFF. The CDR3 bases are TGTGCCATCGGAAGCGGGGGTAACACCGGGGAGCTGTTTTTT.

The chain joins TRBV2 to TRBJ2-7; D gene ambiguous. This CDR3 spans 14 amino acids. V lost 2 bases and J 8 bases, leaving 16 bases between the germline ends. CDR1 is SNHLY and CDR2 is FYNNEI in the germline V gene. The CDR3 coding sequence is TGTGCCAGCAGTGAACGGGCGCCCAGTAGCCAGCAGTACTTC. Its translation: CASSERAPSSQQYF. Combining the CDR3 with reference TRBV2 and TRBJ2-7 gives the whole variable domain EPEVTQTPSHQVTQMGQEVILRCVPISNHLYFYWYRQILGQKVEFLVSFYNNEISEKSEIFDDQFSVERPDGSNFTLKIRSTKLEDSAMYFCASSERAPSSQQYFGPGTRLTVT.

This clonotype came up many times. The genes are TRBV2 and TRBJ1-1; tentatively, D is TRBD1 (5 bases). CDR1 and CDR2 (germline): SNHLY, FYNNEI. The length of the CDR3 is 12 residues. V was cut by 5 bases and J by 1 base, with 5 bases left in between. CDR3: CASSTGNTEAFF. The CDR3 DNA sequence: TGTGCCAGCAGTACAGGGAACACTGAAGCTTTCTTT.

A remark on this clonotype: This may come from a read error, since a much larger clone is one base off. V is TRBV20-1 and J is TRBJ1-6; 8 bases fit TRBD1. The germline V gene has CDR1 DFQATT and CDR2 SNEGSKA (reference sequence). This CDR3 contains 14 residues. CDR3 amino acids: CSALTGTGRSLLHF. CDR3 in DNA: TGCAGTGCCCTAACCGGGACAGGTCGTTCACTCCTCCACTTT.

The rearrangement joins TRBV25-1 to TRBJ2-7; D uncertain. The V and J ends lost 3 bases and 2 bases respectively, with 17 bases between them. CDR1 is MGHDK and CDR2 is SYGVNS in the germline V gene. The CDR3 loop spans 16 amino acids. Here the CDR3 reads CASSDYRAAQTYEQYF. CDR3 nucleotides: TGTGCCAGCAGTGACTACCGGGCAGCCCAAACCTACGAGCAGTACTTC.

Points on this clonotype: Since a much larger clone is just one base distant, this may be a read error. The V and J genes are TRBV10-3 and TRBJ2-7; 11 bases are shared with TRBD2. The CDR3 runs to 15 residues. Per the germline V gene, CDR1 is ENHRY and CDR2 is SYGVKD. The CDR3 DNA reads TGTGCCAGCAGTGAACCCGGGACTAGCGGCCTCGAGCAGTACTTC. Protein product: CASSEPGTSGLEQYF.